The present T cell receptor beta chain was sequenced within a study of cytomegalovirus exposure and HLA in healthy donors. TCRdb's copy holds only in-frame clones and misses some; the assay was immunoSEQ multiplex PCR. This table holds about 150,000 clones, 80% to 90% found once. The CDR3 consists of 16 residues. With 0 bases clipped from V and 7 bases from J, the junction kept 8 bases outside the gene matches. Germline V gives CDR1 SGHAT, CDR2 FQNNGV. The chain links TRBV11-2 to TRBJ1-4, with TRBD1 matching 7 bases. Material for sequencing was PBMCs. The clonotype was recovered from a man between 18 and 29 years old in good health and CMV-seropositive. CDR3 bases: TGTGCCAGCAGCTTAGATTTAAGGGGGCGAGGTGAAAAACTGTTTTTT. Protein sequence: CASSLDLRGRGEKLFF.